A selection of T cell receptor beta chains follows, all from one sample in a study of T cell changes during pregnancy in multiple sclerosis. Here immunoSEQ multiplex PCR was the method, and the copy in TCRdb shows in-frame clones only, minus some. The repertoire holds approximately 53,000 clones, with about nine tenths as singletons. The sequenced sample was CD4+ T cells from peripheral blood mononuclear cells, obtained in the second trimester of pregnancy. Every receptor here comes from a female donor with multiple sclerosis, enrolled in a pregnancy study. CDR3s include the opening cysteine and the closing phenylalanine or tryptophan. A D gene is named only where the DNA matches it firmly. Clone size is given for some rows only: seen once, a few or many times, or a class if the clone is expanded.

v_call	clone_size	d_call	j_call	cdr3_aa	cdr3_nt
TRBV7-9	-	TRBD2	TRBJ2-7	CASSQGGGYEQYF	TGTGCCAGCAGCCAGGGCGGGGGTTACGAGCAGTACTTC
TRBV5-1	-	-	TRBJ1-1	CASRGSGSGGNTEAFF	TGCGCCAGCAGGGGTTCGGGGTCGGGGGGGAACACTGAAGCTTTCTTT
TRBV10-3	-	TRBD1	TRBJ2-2	CAIEDRGNAGELFF	TGTGCCATCGAAGACAGGGGCAATGCCGGGGAGCTGTTTTTT
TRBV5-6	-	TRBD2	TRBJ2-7	CASSRGTTLTGQYF	TGTGCCAGCAGCCGCGGGACTACTTTAACGGGGCAGTACTTC
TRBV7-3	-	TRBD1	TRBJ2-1	CASSSRQGFANNEQFF	TGTGCCAGCAGCTCTCGACAGGGGTTCGCCAACAATGAGCAGTTCTTC
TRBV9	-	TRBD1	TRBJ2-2	CASSVGQGRGTGELFF	TGTGCCAGCAGCGTCGGACAGGGACGGGGCACCGGGGAGCTGTTTTTT
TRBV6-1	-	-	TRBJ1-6	CAGEGNSPLHF	TGTGCGGGGGAGGGGAATTCACCCCTCCACTTT
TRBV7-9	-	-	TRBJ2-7	CASSLRLRTAAYEQYF	TGTGCCAGCAGCTTAAGGCTACGAACAGCCGCCTACGAGCAGTACTTC
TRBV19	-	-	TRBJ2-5	CASSTNSRGETQYF	TGTGCCAGTAGTACCAACAGTAGGGGGGAGACCCAGTACTTC
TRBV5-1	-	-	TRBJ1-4	CASSELSGETQEKLFF	TGCGCCAGCAGCGAACTCTCGGGGGAAACTCAAGAAAAACTGTTTTTT
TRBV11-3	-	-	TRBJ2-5	CASSLGLSETQYF	TGTGCCAGCAGCTTAGGTTTGTCGGAGACCCAGTACTTC
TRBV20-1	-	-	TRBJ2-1	CSANLHNEQFF	TGCAGTGCGAATCTACACAATGAGCAGTTCTTC
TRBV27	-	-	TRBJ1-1	CASSLDSARKAFF	TGTGCCAGCAGTCTGGACTCAGCGAGGAAAGCTTTCTTT
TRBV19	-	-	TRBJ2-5	CASSIDRETQYF	TGTGCCAGTAGTATAGATCGGGAGACCCAGTACTTC
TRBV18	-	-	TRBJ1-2	CASSRDTDNYGYTF	TGTGCCAGCTCACGGGACACAGATAACTATGGCTACACCTTC
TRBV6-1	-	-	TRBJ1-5	CASSEALIRNSNQPQHF	TGTGCCAGCAGTGAAGCGCTTATCAGAAATAGCAATCAGCCCCAGCATTTT
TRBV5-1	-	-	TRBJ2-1	CASSLARGGFSYNEQFF	TGCGCCAGCAGCTTGGCCCGAGGGGGATTCTCCTACAATGAGCAGTTCTTC
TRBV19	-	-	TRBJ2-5	CASSIQGGRETQYF	TGTGCCAGTAGTATACAGGGAGGAAGAGAGACCCAGTACTTC
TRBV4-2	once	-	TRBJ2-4	CASSQENGNKNIQYF	TGTGCCAGCAGCCAAGAGAATGGCAACAAAAACATTCAGTACTTC
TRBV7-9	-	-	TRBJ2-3	CASSLEGARTDTQYF	TGTGCCAGCAGCTTAGAAGGGGCGCGCACAGATACGCAGTATTTT
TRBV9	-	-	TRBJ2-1	CASSVGSSSRSSEQFF	TGTGCCAGCAGCGTAGGGTCTAGCAGTCGTAGTAGTGAGCAGTTCTTC
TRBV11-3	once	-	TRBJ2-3	CASSPSATGSGFRSTDTQYF	TGTGCCAGCAGCCCTAGCGCGACTGGGAGCGGGTTCCGGAGCACAGATACGCAGTATTTT
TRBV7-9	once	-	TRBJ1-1	CASSSSGTMNTEAFF	TGTGCCAGCAGCTCCTCCGGGACAATGAACACTGAAGCTTTCTTT
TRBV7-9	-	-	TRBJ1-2	CASSLDFGEHGYTF	TGTGCCAGCAGCTTAGACTTCGGGGAGCATGGCTACACCTTC
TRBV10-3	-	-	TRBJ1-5	CAISESVGGDQPQHF	TGTGCCATCAGTGAGTCAGTAGGGGGAGATCAGCCCCAGCATTTT
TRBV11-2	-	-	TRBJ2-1	CASSSDRGLSLGNEQFF	TGTGCCAGCAGCTCCGACAGGGGACTAAGTTTGGGGAATGAGCAGTTCTTC
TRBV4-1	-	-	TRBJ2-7	CASSQITGIVEQYF	TGCGCCAGCAGCCAAATTACAGGGATTGTAGAGCAGTACTTC
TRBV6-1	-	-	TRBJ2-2	CASSNGLSTGELFF	TGTGCCAGCAGTAATGGACTGAGCACCGGGGAGCTGTTTTTT